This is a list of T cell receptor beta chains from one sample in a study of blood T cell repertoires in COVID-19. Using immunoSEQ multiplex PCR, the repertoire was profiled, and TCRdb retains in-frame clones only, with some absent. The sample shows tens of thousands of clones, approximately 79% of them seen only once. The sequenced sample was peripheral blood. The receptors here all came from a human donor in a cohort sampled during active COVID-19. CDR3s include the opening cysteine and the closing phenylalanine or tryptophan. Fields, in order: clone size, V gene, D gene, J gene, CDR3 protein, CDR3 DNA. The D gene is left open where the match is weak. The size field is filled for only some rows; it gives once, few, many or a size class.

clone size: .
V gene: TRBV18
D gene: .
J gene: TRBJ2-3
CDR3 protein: CASSPGTLTDTQYF
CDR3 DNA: TGTGCCAGCTCACCTGGGACACTCACAGATACGCAGTATTTT

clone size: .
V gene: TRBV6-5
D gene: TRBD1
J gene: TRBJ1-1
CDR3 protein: CASSSGTGGGEAFF
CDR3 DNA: TGTGCCAGCAGTTCCGGGACAGGGGGCGGTGAAGCTTTCTTT

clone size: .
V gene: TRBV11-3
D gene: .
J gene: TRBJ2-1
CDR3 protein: CASSKGIGGGGYNEQFF
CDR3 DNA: TGTGCCAGCAGCAAGGGGATTGGGGGAGGAGGTTACAATGAGCAGTTCTTC

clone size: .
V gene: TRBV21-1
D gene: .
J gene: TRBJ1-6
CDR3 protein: CASSINQGKGNSPLHF
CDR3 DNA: TGTGCCAGCAGCATAAACCAGGGTAAGGGGAATTCACCCCTCCACTTT

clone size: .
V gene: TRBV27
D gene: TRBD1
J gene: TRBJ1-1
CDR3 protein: CASRPIGQANTEAFF
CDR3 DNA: TGTGCCAGCAGACCAATAGGACAGGCAAACACTGAAGCTTTCTTT

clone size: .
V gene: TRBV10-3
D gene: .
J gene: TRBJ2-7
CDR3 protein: CAISGLQGGGQYF
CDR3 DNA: TGTGCCATCAGCGGACTTCAGGGGGGTGGGCAGTACTTC

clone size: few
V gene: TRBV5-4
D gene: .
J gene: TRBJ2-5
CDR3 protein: CASSLPQETQYF
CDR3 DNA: TGTGCCAGCAGCCTTCCCCAAGAGACCCAGTACTTC

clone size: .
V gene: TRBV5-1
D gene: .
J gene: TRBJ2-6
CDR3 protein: CASSLSVSGANVLTF
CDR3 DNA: TGCGCCAGCAGCTTGTCAGTCTCTGGGGCCAACGTCCTGACTTTC

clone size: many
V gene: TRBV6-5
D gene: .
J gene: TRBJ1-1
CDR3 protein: CASRHLNLNTEAFF
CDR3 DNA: TGTGCCAGCAGGCACCTAAACCTGAACACTGAAGCTTTCTTT

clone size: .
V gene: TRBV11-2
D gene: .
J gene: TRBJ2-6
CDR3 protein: CASSWGLSGANVLTF
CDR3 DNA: TGTGCCAGCAGCTGGGGACTCTCTGGGGCCAACGTCCTGACTTTC

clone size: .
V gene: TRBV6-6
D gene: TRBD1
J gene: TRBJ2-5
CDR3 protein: CASSLKEDRYQETQYF
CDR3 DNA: TGTGCCAGCAGCCTCAAGGAGGACAGGTACCAAGAGACCCAGTACTTC

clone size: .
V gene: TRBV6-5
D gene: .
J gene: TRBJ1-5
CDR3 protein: CASRLRGNQPQHF
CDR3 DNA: TGTGCCAGCAGGCTGCGAGGCAATCAGCCCCAGCATTTT

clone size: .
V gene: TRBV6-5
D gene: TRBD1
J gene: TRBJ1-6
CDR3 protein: CASSSGTGGSPLHF
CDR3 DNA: TGTGCCAGCAGCTCAGGGACAGGGGGCTCACCCCTCCACTTT

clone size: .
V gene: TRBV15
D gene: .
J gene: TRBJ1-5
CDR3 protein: CATSRDQGTNSNQPQHF
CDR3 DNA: TGTGCCACCAGCAGAGATCAGGGAACTAATAGCAATCAGCCCCAGCATTTT

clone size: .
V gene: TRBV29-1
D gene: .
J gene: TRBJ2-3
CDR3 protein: CSPLRASDTQYF
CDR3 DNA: TGCAGCCCGCTGAGGGCCTCGGATACGCAGTATTTT

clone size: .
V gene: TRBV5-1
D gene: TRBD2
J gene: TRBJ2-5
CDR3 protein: CASSRFLAGEGGKTQYF
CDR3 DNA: TGCGCCAGCAGCAGATTCTTAGCGGGAGAGGGTGGGAAGACCCAGTACTTC

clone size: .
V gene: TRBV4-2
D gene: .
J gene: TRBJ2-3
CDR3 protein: CASSQPGTDTQYF
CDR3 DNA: TGTGCCAGCAGCCAACCAGGAACAGATACGCAGTATTTT

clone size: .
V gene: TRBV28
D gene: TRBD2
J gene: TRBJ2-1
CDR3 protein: CAATLLAGGPDEQFF
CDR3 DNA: TGTGCCGCCACCTTGCTAGCGGGAGGGCCGGATGAGCAGTTCTTC

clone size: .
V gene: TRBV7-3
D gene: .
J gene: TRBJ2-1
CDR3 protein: CASSLRKGGKGNEQFF
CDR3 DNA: TGTGCCAGCAGCTTACGAAAGGGCGGGAAGGGGAATGAGCAGTTCTTC

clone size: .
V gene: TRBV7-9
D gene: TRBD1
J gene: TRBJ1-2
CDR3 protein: CASSLGQGGNYGYTF
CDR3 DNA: TGTGCCAGCAGCCTTGGACAGGGGGGGAACTATGGCTACACCTTC

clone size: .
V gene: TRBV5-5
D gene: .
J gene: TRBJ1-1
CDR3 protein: CASRGGTEAFF
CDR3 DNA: TGTGCCAGCAGGGGAGGGACTGAAGCTTTCTTT

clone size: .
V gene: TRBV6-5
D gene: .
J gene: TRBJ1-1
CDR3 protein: CASRDRGMGNTEAFF
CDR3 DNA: TGTGCCAGCAGGGATAGGGGAATGGGGAACACTGAAGCTTTCTTT

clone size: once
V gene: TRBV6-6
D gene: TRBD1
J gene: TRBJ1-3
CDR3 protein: CASTRDSGTGPSGNTIYF
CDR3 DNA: TGTGCCAGCACTCGTGATTCGGGGACAGGGCCCTCTGGAAACACCATATATTTT

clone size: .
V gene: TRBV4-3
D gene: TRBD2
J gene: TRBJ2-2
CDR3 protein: CASSRGLTTGELFF
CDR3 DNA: TGCGCCAGCAGCCGGGGACTAACAACCGGGGAGCTGTTTTTT

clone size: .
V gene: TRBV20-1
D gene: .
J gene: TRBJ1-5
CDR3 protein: CSASRGVNQPQHF
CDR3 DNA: TGCAGTGCTAGTCGTGGAGTCAATCAGCCCCAGCATTTT

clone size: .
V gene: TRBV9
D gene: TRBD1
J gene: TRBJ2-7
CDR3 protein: CASSAGTGVTYEQYF
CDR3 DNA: TGTGCCAGCAGCGCAGGCACAGGGGTAACCTACGAGCAGTACTTC

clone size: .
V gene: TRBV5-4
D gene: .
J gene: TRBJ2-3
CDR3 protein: CASSLGVSTDTQYF
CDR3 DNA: TGTGCCAGCAGCTTGGGTGTCTCCACAGATACGCAGTATTTT

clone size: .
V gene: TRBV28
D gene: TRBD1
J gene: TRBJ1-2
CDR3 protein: CASRLTGDNYGYTF
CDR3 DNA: TGTGCCAGCAGACTGACAGGGGATAACTATGGCTACACCTTC

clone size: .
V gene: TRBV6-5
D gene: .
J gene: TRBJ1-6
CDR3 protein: CASHAAGSDSPLHF
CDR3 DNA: TGTGCCAGCCATGCCGCGGGGAGCGATTCACCCCTCCACTTT

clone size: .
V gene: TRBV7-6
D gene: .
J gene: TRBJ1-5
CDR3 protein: CASRAGSGDSNQPQHF
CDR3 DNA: TGTGCCAGCAGGGCAGGGTCGGGGGATAGCAATCAGCCCCAGCATTTT

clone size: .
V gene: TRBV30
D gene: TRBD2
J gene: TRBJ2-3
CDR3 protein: CAWGPGAGVSDTQYF
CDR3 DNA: TGTGCCTGGGGACCAGGAGCGGGAGTTTCAGATACGCAGTATTTT

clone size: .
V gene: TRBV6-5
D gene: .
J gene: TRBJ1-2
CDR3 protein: CASSYSLVQGYTF
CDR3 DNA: TGTGCCAGCAGTTACTCTTTAGTGCAAGGCTACACCTTC

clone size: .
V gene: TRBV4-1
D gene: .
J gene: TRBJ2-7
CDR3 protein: CASSQAVGPQRREQYF
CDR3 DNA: TGCGCCAGCAGCCAAGCGGTGGGCCCCCAAAGACGCGAGCAGTACTTC

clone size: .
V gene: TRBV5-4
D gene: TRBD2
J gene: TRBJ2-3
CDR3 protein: CASSFASGSLGTDTQYF
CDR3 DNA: TGTGCCAGCAGCTTCGCTAGCGGTTCTTTAGGGACAGATACGCAGTATTTT

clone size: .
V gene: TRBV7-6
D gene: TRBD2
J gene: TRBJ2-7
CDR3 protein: CASSLSLASGRVSSYEQYF
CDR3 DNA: TGTGCCAGCAGCTTAAGTTTGGCTAGCGGGAGGGTGAGCTCCTACGAGCAGTACTTC

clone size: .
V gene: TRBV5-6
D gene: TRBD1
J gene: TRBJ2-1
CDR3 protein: CASSMTGANLYNEQFF
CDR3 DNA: TGTGCCAGCAGCATGACAGGGGCGAACCTTTACAATGAGCAGTTCTTC

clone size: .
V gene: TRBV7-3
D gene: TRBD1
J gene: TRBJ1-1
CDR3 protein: CASSGTGGNTEAFF
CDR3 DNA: TGTGCCAGCAGCGGGACAGGAGGGAACACTGAAGCTTTCTTT

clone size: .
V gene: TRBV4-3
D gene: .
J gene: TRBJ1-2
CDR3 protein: CASSQTGMLRGYTF
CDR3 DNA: TGCGCCAGCAGCCAAACAGGGATGTTGCGGGGCTACACCTTC

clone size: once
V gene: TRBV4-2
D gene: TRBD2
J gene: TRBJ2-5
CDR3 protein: CASSQDWAGGRFETQYF
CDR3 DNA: TGTGCCAGCAGCCAAGATTGGGCGGGAGGGCGTTTTGAGACCCAGTACTTC

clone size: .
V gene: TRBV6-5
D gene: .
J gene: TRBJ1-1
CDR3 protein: CASTYSGGASTEAFF
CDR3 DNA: TGTGCCAGCACCTACTCAGGAGGGGCAAGCACTGAAGCTTTCTTT

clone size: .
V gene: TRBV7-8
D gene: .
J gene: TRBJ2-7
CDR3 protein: CASSLTGFSYEQYF
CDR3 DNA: TGTGCCAGCAGCTTAACAGGGTTCTCGTACGAGCAGTACTTC

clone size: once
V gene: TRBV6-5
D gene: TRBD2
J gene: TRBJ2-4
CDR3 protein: CASSYSQAGGMDIQYF
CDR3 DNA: TGTGCCAGCAGTTACTCCCAGGCGGGAGGGATGGACATTCAGTACTTC

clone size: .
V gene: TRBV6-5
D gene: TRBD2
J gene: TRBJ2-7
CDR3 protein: CASSYGRESDEQYF
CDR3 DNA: TGTGCCAGCAGTTACGGGAGGGAATCGGACGAGCAGTACTTC

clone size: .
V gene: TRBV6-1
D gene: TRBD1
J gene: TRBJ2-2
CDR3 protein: CASSDRGTGALVYTGELFF
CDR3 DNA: TGTGCCAGCAGTGACAGAGGGACAGGGGCGTTAGTATACACCGGGGAGCTGTTTTTT

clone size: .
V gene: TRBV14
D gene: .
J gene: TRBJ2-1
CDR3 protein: CASSQPRDSYNEQFF
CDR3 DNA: TGTGCCAGCAGCCAACCCCGGGACTCCTACAATGAGCAGTTCTTC

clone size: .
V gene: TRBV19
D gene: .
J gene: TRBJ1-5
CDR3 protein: CASNTLTRSNQPQHF
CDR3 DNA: TGTGCCAGTAACACCCTGACTAGGAGCAATCAGCCCCAGCATTTT

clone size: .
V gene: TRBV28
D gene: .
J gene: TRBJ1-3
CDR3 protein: CASSRWTLSGNTIYF
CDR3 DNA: TGTGCCAGCAGTCGCTGGACACTCTCTGGAAACACCATATATTTT

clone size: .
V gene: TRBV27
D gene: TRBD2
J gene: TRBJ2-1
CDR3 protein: CASSSAGGVNNEQFF
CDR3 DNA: TGTGCCAGCAGTTCAGCGGGGGGCGTTAACAATGAGCAGTTCTTC

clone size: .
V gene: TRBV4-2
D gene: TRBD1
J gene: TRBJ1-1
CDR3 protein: CASSQDRTGQATEAFF
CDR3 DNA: TGTGCCAGCAGCCAAGATCGGACAGGCCAAGCGACTGAAGCTTTCTTT

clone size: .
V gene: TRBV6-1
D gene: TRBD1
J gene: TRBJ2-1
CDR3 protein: CASSEPGTGSYNEQFF
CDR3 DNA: TGTGCCAGCAGTGAACCGGGGACAGGGTCCTACAATGAGCAGTTCTTC

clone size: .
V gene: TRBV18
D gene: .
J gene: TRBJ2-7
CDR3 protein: CASSPSSGQGNEQYF
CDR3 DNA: TGTGCCAGCTCACCATCGTCTGGGCAGGGGAACGAGCAGTACTTC

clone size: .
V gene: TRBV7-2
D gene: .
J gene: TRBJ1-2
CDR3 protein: CASSLRSRQIYGYTF
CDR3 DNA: TGTGCCAGCAGCTTAAGGTCTAGACAGATCTATGGCTACACCTTC

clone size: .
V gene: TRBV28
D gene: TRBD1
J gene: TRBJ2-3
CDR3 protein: CASSMGQNTDTQYF
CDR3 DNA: TGTGCCAGCAGTATGGGACAGAACACAGATACGCAGTATTTT